This T cell receptor (beta chain) stems from a study of T-cell memory formation after mild COVID-19. Study observations and caveats: For second-wave clones that peaked at day 37, SARS-CoV-2 specificity went unverified.

The CDR3 runs to 14 residues. Germline loops: CDR1 SGHTA, CDR2 FQGNSA. The V gene lost 1 base and the J gene lost 7 bases, with 13 bases spanning the gap. On this clonotype itself: The target antigen is unknown.

TCR alpha and TCR beta cDNA libraries with sample barcodes and UMIs came from 5'RACE using constant-segment primers. TCRdb re-called the 5' RACE reads with MiXCR, one entry per CDR3 protein. The table lists around 200,000 distinct CDR3 sequences, 27% of them singletons. The sequenced material came from PBMCs or a T cell subset sorted from them (not recorded which). The sequence derives from an adult woman who had mild COVID-19 (a few samples of this study predate the infection). Cell type and time point are not known. This chain links TRBV7-2 with TRBJ1-1, with D maybe TRBD1 (6 bases). Written as DNA, the CDR3 is TGTGCCAGCAGCTTAGATACAGGGTCTGGTGAAGCTTTCTTT. Protein: CASSLDTGSGEAFF.